This T cell receptor beta chain was documented in a study of post-analysis software for immune sequencing data. Findings and caveats of the study: Patients carried 4 or 5 TRBV segments more frequently than controls did, and TRBV5-6, TRBV5-1 and TRBV20-1 were among them.

V lost 6 bases and J lost 10; bases outside the gene matches: 11. The CDR3 spans 16 residues. The germline V gene encodes CDR1 MDHEN and CDR2 SYDVKM. About this clonotype: Its specificity is not known.

Tagging with unique molecular identifiers was a feature of the TCR beta cDNA libraries. Roughly 500,000 cDNA molecules were obtained per 1 to 10 million input T cells. TCRdb analysed the PCR reads with MiXCR anew, one entry per CDR3 protein. The repertoire includes roughly 800,000 distinct CDR3 sequences, roughly 30% of them detected once, and 0.55% to 0.65% sits in the top ten. The rearrangement joins TRBV28 to TRBJ2-1; 14 bases map to TRBD2. The sample consisted of blood. The TCR sequence derives from a girl under 18 with multiple sclerosis. As DNA, the CDR3 is TGTGCCAGCAGACCCTCCGGGACTAGCGGGAGAACCGAGCAGTTCTTC. It yields the protein CASRPSGTSGRTEQFF.